Following are 30 T cell receptor beta chains from one sample sequenced in a study of blood T cell repertoires in COVID-19. The repertoire was sequenced with immunoSEQ multiplex PCR; TCRdb's copy has only in-frame clones and lacks some. In the table there are around 130,000 clones, around 80% of which are singletons. Sequences were obtained from peripheral blood. The receptors were sampled from a man in his sixties with active or convalescent COVID-19.

The gene calls are TRBV9 and TRBJ2-1; tentatively, D is TRBD1 (8 bases). V lost 4 bases to trimming and J lost 8 bases, with 16 bases between them. There are 14 residues in the CDR3. The germline V gene has CDR1 SGDLS and CDR2 YYNGEE. CDR3 protein: CASSTGGGGYEQFF. In DNA form, the CDR3 reads TGTGCCAGCAGCACAGGGGGGGGCGGGTATGAGCAGTTCTTC. Drawing the rest from reference TRBV9 and TRBJ2-1, the complete variable domain is DSGVTQTPKHLITATGQRVTLRCSPRSGDLSVYWYQQSLDQGLQFLIQYYNGEERAKGNILERFSAQQFPDLHSELNLSSLELGDSALYFCASSTGGGGYEQFFGPGTRLTVL.

The J gene is TRBJ2-1, the V gene TRBV7-7; TRBD2 matches at 7 bases. Germline lookup yields CDR1 SSHAT and CDR2 FNYEAQ (reference sequence). With 1 base clipped from V and 9 bases from J, the junction kept 0 bases outside the gene matches. The CDR3 extends over 12 amino acids. The CDR3 DNA sequence: TGTGCCAGCAGCTTAGGGGGGGGTGAGCAGTTCTTC. Translating gives CASSLGGGEQFF.

This chain connects TRBV19 to TRBJ2-1, with D perhaps matching TRBD2 (6 bases). The CDR3 consists of 14 residues. Trimming cost V 5 bases and J 6 bases, with 14 bases left between them. From germline, CDR1 is LNHDA and CDR2 SQIVND (reference sequence). The CDR3 DNA is TGTGCCAGTAGTGAGCCGGGAGAGGTCAATGAGCAGTTCTTC. Protein product: CASSEPGEVNEQFF. Combining the CDR3 with reference TRBV19 and TRBJ2-1 gives the whole variable domain DGGITQSPKYLFRKEGQNVTLSCEQNLNHDAMYWYRQDPGQGLRLIYYSQIVNDFQKGDIAEGYSVSREKKESFPLTVTSAQKNPTAFYLCASSEPGEVNEQFFGPGTRLTVL.

J is TRBJ2-7 and V is TRBV29-1; 12 positions agree with TRBD2. Unmatched junction bases numbered 9, after V lost 2 bases and J lost 7 bases. The CDR3 length is 15 residues. Per germline, CDR1 SQVTM and CDR2 ANQGSEA. Here the CDR3 reads CSVESRTSGNREQYF. CDR3 sequence (DNA): TGCAGCGTTGAATCGAGGACTAGCGGGAATAGGGAGCAGTACTTC.

This clone was counted only a few times. The CDR3 bases are TGTGCCAGCAGTGAAATTGACAGGGACGAGCAGTACTTC. Encoded protein: CASSEIDRDEQYF. The J gene is TRBJ2-7, the V gene TRBV6-1, with 7 nucleotides matching TRBD1. From germline, CDR1 is MNHNS and CDR2 SASEGT. The CDR3 contains 13 residues. J gave up 5 bases and V 2 bases, and 3 bases lay outside the gene matches.

The chain links TRBV19 to TRBJ2-4; TRBD2 might be the D (5 bases). This CDR3 spans 14 amino acids. Germline CDR1 and CDR2: LNHDA and SQIVND (reference sequence). The ends were cut back, 5 bases at V and 3 bases at J, with 11 bases in the middle. The CDR3 DNA sequence: TGTGCCAGTAGTTCCCCCGGAGGCAAAAACATTCAGTACTTC. This sequence encodes CASSSPGGKNIQYF.

DNA for the CDR3: TGTGCCAGCAGCCGGCCGGGACTAGTAGGCAATGAGCAGTTCTTC. It is translated as CASSRPGLVGNEQFF. The chain employs TRBV6-2 or TRBV6-3 and TRBJ2-1; the match to TRBD2 covers 8 bases. The CDR3 covers 15 residues. After removal of 6 bases from V and 6 bases from J, the junction contained 10 bases not matched to a gene. Germline V gene sequence: CDR1 MNHEY, CDR2 SVGEGT.

The chain has TRBV18 and TRBJ2-2; perhaps TRBD2 as D (5 bases). The germline CDR1 and CDR2 sequences are KGHSH and LQKENI. With 3 bases removed from V and 7 bases from J, the gap between germline ends came to 12 bases. This CDR3 is built from 14 residues. The CDR3 is CASSPPGSRGELFF. The DNA for the CDR3 is TGTGCCAGCTCACCCCCGGGATCTCGCGGGGAGCTGTTTTTT.

The chain employs TRBV6-5 and TRBJ2-2; D is unclear. V lost 2 bases to trimming and J lost 5 bases, with 12 bases between them. CDR3 length equals 15 residues. Germline CDR1 MNHEY, CDR2 SVGAGI. The CDR3: CASSYAKLRTGELFF. CDR3 bases: TGTGCCAGCAGTTACGCGAAGCTTCGAACCGGGGAGCTGTTTTTT.

This clone has more than one count but fewer than ten. The chain recombines TRBV4-1 with TRBJ1-2; D may be TRBD1 (5 bases). Germline CDR1 is MGHRA and CDR2 is YSYEKL. The CDR3 runs 14 residues. Trimming took 1 base from V and 4 from J, leaving 10 bases between them. The CDR3: CASSQGAGRYGYTF. The CDR3 nucleotides read TGCGCCAGCAGCCAAGGGGCAGGGCGCTATGGCTACACCTTC.

The chain is built from TRBV6-5 and TRBJ1-5; 7 nucleotides match TRBD1. The CDR3 totals 15 residues. From germline, CDR1 is MNHEY and CDR2 SVGAGI. After removal of 7 bases from V and 0 bases from J, the junction contained 6 bases not matched to a gene. CDR3 in DNA: TGTGCCAGCAAAGACAGGGCTTATAGCAATCAGCCCCAGCATTTT. Translation gives CASKDRAYSNQPQHF.

The V and J genes are TRBV30 and TRBJ1-5; 8 bases are a match to TRBD1. This CDR3 is built from 12 residues. Trimming at V came to 7 bases and at J to 2 bases, leaving 1 base not matched to a gene. Germline V gives CDR1 GTSNPN, CDR2 SVGIG (reference sequence). The DNA for the CDR3 is TGTGCCTCACAGGGGGGCAATCAGCCCCAGCATTTT. This gives the protein CASQGGNQPQHF.

The chain links TRBV10-3 to TRBJ2-7, with D perhaps matching TRBD2 (5 bases). Germline lookup yields CDR1 ENHRY and CDR2 SYGVKD. The CDR3 loop spans 14 amino acids. The V gene lost 1 base and the J gene lost 3 bases, with 10 bases spanning the gap. This CDR3 reads CAISEFGGDYEQYF. The CDR3 coding sequence is TGTGCCATCAGTGAGTTTGGAGGTGACTACGAGCAGTACTTC.

J is TRBJ2-7 and V is TRBV21-1; the table calls TRBD2, which could not be checked here. TRBV21-1 has pseudogene status. CDR3 length: 17 amino acids. In DNA, the CDR3 is TGTGCCAGCAGCAAAGGGAGGACTAGCGGCGAGTCCTACGAGCAGTACTTC. It encodes CASSKGRTSGESYEQYF.

The chain uses TRBV18 and TRBJ1-4; D is undetermined. This CDR3 spans 15 amino acids. Germline values: CDR1 KGHSH, CDR2 LQKENI. With 0 bases removed from V and 5 bases from J, the gap between germline ends came to 10 bases. CDR3 bases: TGTGCCAGCTCACCACCCCTCGGACTAAATGAAAAACTGTTTTTT. Its protein is CASSPPLGLNEKLFF.

J is TRBJ2-5 and V is TRBV5-1; a possible D gene is TRBD1 (6 bases). V lost 1 base and J lost 10, with 17 bases in between. Germline CDR1 reads SGHRS; CDR2 reads YFSETQ. The CDR3 is 14 residues long. The CDR3: CASSLLGEAGDQYF. The CDR3, as DNA: TGCGCCAGCAGCTTGTTAGGGGAAGCAGGGGACCAGTACTTC.

The chain recombines TRBV29-1 with TRBJ2-7, with TRBD2 as a possible D gene (5 bases). The germline CDR1 and CDR2 sequences are SQVTM and ANQGSEA. V lost 1 base, J lost 3 bases, and 10 bases lay in between. CDR3 size: 13 residues. The CDR3: CSVEVGESYEQYF. For the CDR3, the DNA is TGCAGCGTTGAAGTCGGGGAGAGCTACGAGCAGTACTTC.

The J gene is TRBJ1-5, the V gene TRBV29-1, with TRBD1 matching over 10 bases. Germline values: CDR1 SQVTM, CDR2 ANQGSEA. The CDR3 loop spans 15 amino acids. Trimming cost V 7 bases and J 3 bases; bases outside gene matches: 9. The CDR3 DNA follows: TGCAGCGCCACCCACGGGACAGGGGCCAATCAGCCCCAGCATTTT. It is translated as CSATHGTGANQPQHF.

The chain is built from TRBV29-1 and TRBJ1-5; 12 bases line up with TRBD1. V trimming: 3 bases; J trimming: 7 bases; junction bases outside the gene matches: 10. Germline V gene data show CDR1 as SQVTM and CDR2 as ANQGSEA. The CDR3 is made up of 16 amino acids. DNA of the CDR3: TGCAGCGTTGACGAGGGGGGGACAGGGGGCCAACAGCCCCAGCATTTT. Its protein product is CSVDEGGTGGQQPQHF.

The chain joins TRBV10-2 to TRBJ2-1; 16 nucleotides agree with TRBD2. Looked up from germline, CDR1 is WSHSY and CDR2 is SAAADI. Trimming removed 8 bases from V and 3 bases from J; junction bases left unmatched: 10. The CDR3 totals 18 residues. The CDR3 DNA follows: TGCGCCAGCGGGGGGACTAGCGGGAGGGCTCCCCTCTACAATGAGCAGTTCTTC. Translated, it gives CASGGTSGRAPLYNEQFF.

This clone was detected a few times. This chain links TRBV7-9 with TRBJ2-5; 7 positions match TRBD1. The V gene end was trimmed by 6 bases and the J gene end by 4 bases; junction bases not matched to a gene: 8. The CDR3 runs to 14 residues. Germline-derived CDR1 and CDR2 are SEHNR and FQNEAQ (reference sequence). The CDR3 coding sequence is TGTGCCAGCAGACCTACAGGGGCGGGAGAGACCCAGTACTTC. The encoded protein is CASRPTGAGETQYF.

This clone was recorded once. This sequence joins TRBV19 and TRBJ1-5; weak D call: TRBD1 (6 bases). Germline lookup yields CDR1 LNHDA and CDR2 SQIVND (reference sequence). The CDR3 is made up of 15 amino acids. V was clipped by 2 bases and J by 1 base, with 9 bases between them. The CDR3 sequence: CASSIRRGSNQPQHF. CDR3 in DNA: TGTGCCAGTAGTATACGCAGGGGAAGCAATCAGCCCCAGCATTTT. The variable domain in full, with the rest retrieved from reference TRBV19 and TRBJ1-5, is DGGITQSPKYLFRKEGQNVTLSCEQNLNHDAMYWYRQDPGQGLRLIYYSQIVNDFQKGDIAEGYSVSREKKESFPLTVTSAQKNPTAFYLCASSIRRGSNQPQHFGDGTRLSIL.

The chain carries TRBV28 and TRBJ1-5; possible D gene TRBD1, 5 bases. The CDR3 loop spans 15 amino acids. The germline V and J ends were trimmed by 3 bases and 5 bases, with 14 bases remaining between them. Germline V gives CDR1 MDHEN, CDR2 SYDVKM. The CDR3 sequence is CASSFGQGGDQPQHF. The CDR3 nucleotides are TGTGCCAGCAGTTTTGGGCAGGGAGGGGATCAGCCCCAGCATTTT. Looking up the rest from reference TRBV28 and TRBJ1-5 gives the full variable domain: DVKVTQSSRYLVKRTGEKVFLECVQDMDHENMFWYRQDPGLGLRLIYFSYDVKMKEKGDIPEGYSVSREKKERFSLILESASTNQTSMYLCASSFGQGGDQPQHFGDGTRLSIL.

The V gene is TRBV15, the J gene TRBJ2-2; possible D gene TRBD1, 5 bases. Germline V gene sequence: CDR1 LNHNV, CDR2 YYDKDF (reference sequence). Trimming stripped 0 bases from V and 0 bases from J, with 8 bases between. The CDR3 contains 16 residues. CDR3 DNA: TGTGCCACCAGCAGAGAGCGACAGTCGAACACCGGGGAGCTGTTTTTT. It encodes CATSRERQSNTGELFF.

DNA for the CDR3: TGTGCCAGCAAAGGGACAGGGACGACCGGGGAGCTGTTTTTT. This encodes CASKGTGTTGELFF. The V and J genes are TRBV28 and TRBJ2-2; TRBD1 agrees at 9 bases. CDR1 is MDHEN and CDR2 is SYDVKM in the germline V gene. V gave up 7 bases and J gave up 5 bases; unmatched junction bases: 5. This CDR3 is 14 amino acids long.

This rearrangement joins TRBV7-2 to TRBJ2-2; D is perhaps TRBD1 (5 bases). V was clipped by 6 bases and J by 1 base, with 9 bases between them. CDR1 and CDR2 from the germline V gene are SGHTA and FQGNSA. This CDR3 has 14 residues. CDR3 nucleotide sequence: TGTGCCAGCAGGATAAGGGGGAACACCGGGGAGCTGTTTTTT. Residues: CASRIRGNTGELFF.

The chain couples TRBV7-3 to TRBJ2-1, with TRBD2 matching over 7 bases. Trimming took 5 bases from V and 0 from J; bases not matched to a gene: 7. This CDR3 contains 16 residues. Germline V gene data show CDR1 as SGHTA and CDR2 as FQGTGA. CDR3 DNA sequence: TGTGCCAGCAGCACGTCCAGCGGGACCTCCTACAATGAGCAGTTCTTC. It translates to CASSTSSGTSYNEQFF. Full variable domain (remainder filled in from reference TRBV7-3 and TRBJ2-1): GAGVSQTPSNKVTEKGKYVELRCDPISGHTALYWYRQSLGQGPEFLIYFQGTGAADDSGLPNDRFFAVRPEGSVSTLKIQRTERGDSAVYLCASSTSSGTSYNEQFFGPGTRLTVL.

The chain couples TRBV3-1 (or the pseudogene TRBV3-2) to TRBJ1-1; 7 nucleotides match TRBD1. The CDR3 runs 17 residues. V shed 3 bases, J shed 2 bases, and the junction held 12 bases outside the gene matches. Germline CDR1 and CDR2: LGHDT and YNNKEL (reference sequence). The DNA for the CDR3 is TGTGCCAGCAGCCACATGGACAGGCAGGTTTCTAACACTGAAGCTTTCTTT. It yields the protein CASSHMDRQVSNTEAFF.

V gene TRBV24-1 combines with J gene TRBJ2-7; 10 bases match TRBD1. The length of the CDR3 is 16 residues. Germline CDR1 KGHDR, CDR2 SFDVKD. J was trimmed by 3 bases and V by 5 bases; bases with no gene match: 9. The CDR3 coding sequence is TGTGCCACCAGTGCACCGGGACAGGGGAAATACTACGAGCAGTACTTC. It is translated as CATSAPGQGKYYEQYF.

The chain uses TRBV28 and TRBJ2-7; a possible D gene is TRBD1 (6 bases). CDR1 and CDR2 from the germline V gene are MDHEN and SYDVKM. Trimming took off 2 bases at V and 3 bases at J, with 8 bases between the two ends. This CDR3 is 13 amino acids long. The CDR3 spells CASSLGGRYEQYF. The CDR3 DNA reads TGTGCCAGCAGTTTAGGGGGCCGCTACGAGCAGTACTTC. The full variable domain, completed using reference TRBV28 and TRBJ2-7, is DVKVTQSSRYLVKRTGEKVFLECVQDMDHENMFWYRQDPGLGLRLIYFSYDVKMKEKGDIPEGYSVSREKKERFSLILESASTNQTSMYLCASSLGGRYEQYFGPGTRLTVT.